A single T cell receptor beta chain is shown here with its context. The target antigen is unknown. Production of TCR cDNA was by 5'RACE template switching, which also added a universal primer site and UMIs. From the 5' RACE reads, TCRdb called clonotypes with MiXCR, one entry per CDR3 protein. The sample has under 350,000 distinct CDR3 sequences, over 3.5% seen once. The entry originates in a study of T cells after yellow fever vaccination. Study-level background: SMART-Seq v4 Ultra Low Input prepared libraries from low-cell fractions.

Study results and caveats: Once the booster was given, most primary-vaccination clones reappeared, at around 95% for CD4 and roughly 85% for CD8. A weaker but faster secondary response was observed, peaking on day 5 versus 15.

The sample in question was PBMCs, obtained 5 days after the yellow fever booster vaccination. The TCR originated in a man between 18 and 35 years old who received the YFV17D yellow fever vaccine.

CDR3 nucleotides: TGTGCCAGCAGTTTAGGCTCCCCCGTGCCCCAGCATTTT. Encoded protein: CASSLGSPVPQHF. The genes are TRBV12-3 or TRBV12-4 and TRBJ1-5; D unresolved. The germline V and J ends were trimmed by 1 base and 9 bases, with 10 bases remaining between them. The CDR3 has 13 amino acids.